This T cell receptor beta chain is from a study of technical replicates of blood from a few donors. The CDR3 runs to 15 residues. The trim removed 5 bases at V and 4 bases at J, leaving 8 bases unmatched. Germline CDR1 reads SSHAT; CDR2 reads FNYEAQ (reference sequence). The protocol was immunoSEQ multiplex PCR, while the TCRdb copy is restricted to in-frame clones and leaves out a portion. The table has tens of thousands of clones, more than 90% seen once; the top ten hold roughly 4.5%. Sequencing was done on a sample of PBMCs. The sequence derives from a human donor in good health. Some clones in this sample may be carry-over from other donors' samples. This chain connects TRBV7-7 to TRBJ2-5; 9 positions match TRBD1. The CDR3 sequence is CASSITGGVGETQYF. The DNA for the CDR3 is TGTGCCAGCAGCATCACAGGGGGCGTCGGAGAGACCCAGTACTTC.